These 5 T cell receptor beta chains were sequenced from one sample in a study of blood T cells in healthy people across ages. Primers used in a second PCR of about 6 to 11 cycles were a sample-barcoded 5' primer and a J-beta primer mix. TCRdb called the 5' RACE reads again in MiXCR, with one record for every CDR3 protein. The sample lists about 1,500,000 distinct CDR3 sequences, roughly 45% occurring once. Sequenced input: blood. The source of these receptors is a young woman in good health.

CDR3 bases: TGTGCCAGCAGTGAACTTGGGGTAACTAATGAGCAGTTCTTC. Translated, it gives CASSELGVTNEQFF. J is TRBJ2-1 and V is TRBV25-1; the D is unclear. CDR3 length equals 14 residues. V lost 2 bases, J lost 7 bases, and 12 bases lay in between. Germline-derived CDR1 and CDR2 are MGHDK and SYGVNS.

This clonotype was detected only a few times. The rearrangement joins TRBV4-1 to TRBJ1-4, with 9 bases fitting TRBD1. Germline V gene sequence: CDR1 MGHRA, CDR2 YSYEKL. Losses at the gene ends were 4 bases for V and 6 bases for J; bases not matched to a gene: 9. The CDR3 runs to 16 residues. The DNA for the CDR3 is TGCGCCAGCAGCCCCGTACAACAGGGGGCGGATGAAAAACTGTTTTTT. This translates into CASSPVQQGADEKLFF.

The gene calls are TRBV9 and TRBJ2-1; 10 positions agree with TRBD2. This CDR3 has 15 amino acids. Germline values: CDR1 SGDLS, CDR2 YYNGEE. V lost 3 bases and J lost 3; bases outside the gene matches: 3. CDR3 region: CASSARLAGYNEQFF. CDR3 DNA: TGTGCCAGCAGCGCCCGACTAGCGGGCTACAATGAGCAGTTCTTC.

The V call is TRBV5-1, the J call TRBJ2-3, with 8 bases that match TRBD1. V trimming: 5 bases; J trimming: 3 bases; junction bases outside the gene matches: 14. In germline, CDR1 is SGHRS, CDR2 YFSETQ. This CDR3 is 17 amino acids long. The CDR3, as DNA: TGCGCCAGCAGTGGGGACAGGAGAGTGACGGGGACAGATACGCAGTATTTT. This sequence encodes CASSGDRRVTGTDTQYF.

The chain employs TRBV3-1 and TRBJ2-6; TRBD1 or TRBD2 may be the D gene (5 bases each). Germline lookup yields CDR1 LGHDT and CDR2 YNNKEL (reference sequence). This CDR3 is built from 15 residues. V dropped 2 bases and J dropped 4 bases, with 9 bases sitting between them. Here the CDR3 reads CASSQSWGGANVLTF. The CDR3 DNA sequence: TGTGCCAGCAGCCAATCCTGGGGGGGGGCCAACGTCCTGACTTTC.